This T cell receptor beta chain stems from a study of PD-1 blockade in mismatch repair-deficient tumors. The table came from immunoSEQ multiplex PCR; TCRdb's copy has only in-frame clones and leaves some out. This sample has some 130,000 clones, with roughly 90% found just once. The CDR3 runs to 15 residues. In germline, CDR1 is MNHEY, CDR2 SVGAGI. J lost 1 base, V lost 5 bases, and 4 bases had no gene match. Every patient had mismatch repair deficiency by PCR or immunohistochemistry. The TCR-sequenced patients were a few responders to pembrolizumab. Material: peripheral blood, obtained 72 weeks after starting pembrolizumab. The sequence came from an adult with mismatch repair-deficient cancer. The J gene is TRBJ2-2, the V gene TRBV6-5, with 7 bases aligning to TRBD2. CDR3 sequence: CASSTGLRNTGELFF. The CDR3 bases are TGTGCCAGCAGTACGGGACTACGGAACACCGGGGAGCTGTTTTTT.